This T cell receptor (beta chain) was sequenced during a study of T-cell memory formation after mild COVID-19. TCRdb reanalysed the 5' RACE reads using MiXCR and keeps one entry per CDR3 protein. The profile shows more than 300,000 distinct CDR3 sequences, 12% to 15% of them singletons. In germline, CDR1 is SGHTA, CDR2 FQGNSA. Trimming shortened V by 3 bases and J by 1 base, and 15 bases separated the two germline ends. The CDR3 is 16 residues long. The chain employs TRBV7-2 and TRBJ1-1; weak D call: TRBD1 (6 bases). The TCR comes from a man younger than 30 who had mild COVID-19 (a few samples of this study predate the infection). Cell type and time point are not known. What was sequenced was PBMCs or a T cell subset sorted from them (not recorded which). The CDR3 sequence: CASSFRAEGGNTEAFF. The CDR3 nucleotides read TGTGCCAGCAGCTTTAGGGCAGAAGGGGGGAACACTGAAGCTTTCTTT. The full variable domain, in which reference TRBV7-2 and TRBJ1-1 provide the parts outside the CDR3, is GAGVSQSPSNKVTEKGKDVELRCDPISGHTALYWYRQSLGQGLEFLIYFQGNSAPDKSGLPSDRFSAERTGGSVSTLTIQRTQQEDSAVYLCASSFRAEGGNTEAFFGQGTRLTVV.